This passage covers 4 T cell receptor beta chains from one sample sequenced in a study of T cells in Graves' hyperthyroidism and ophthalmopathy. There were TCR beta CDR3 regions amplified from RNA transcripts. HTBI primers were employed in a first-round RT-PCR of the TCR CDR3. Each CDR3 protein is one row after TCRdb ran MiXCR on the multiplex PCR reads. The data hold about 480,000 distinct CDR3 sequences, with around an eighth observed a single time. Sequencing was performed on blood. The receptor source for this set is a woman aged 18-29 years with Graves' hyperthyroidism.

Only a few counts were recorded for this clonotype. This chain uses TRBV19 with TRBJ2-5, with TRBD1 matching over 9 bases. The V segment lost 4 bases and the J segment 5 bases; nucleotides outside the gene matches: 5. This CDR3 spans 14 amino acids. CDR1 and CDR2 (germline): LNHDA, SQIVND (reference sequence). CDR3 in amino acids: CASSTDDRGETQYF. CDR3 nucleotide sequence: TGTGCCAGTAGTACTGACGACAGGGGGGAGACCCAGTACTTC.

Of note for this clonotype: A read error may be the cause here, since a much bigger clone is one base away. CDR3 region: CASSLVGLEQYF. CDR3 DNA: TGTGCCAGCAGTTTAGTGGGCTTGGAGCAGTACTTC. The chain joins TRBV27 to TRBJ2-7; D call uncertain. Germline V gene lookup returns CDR1 MNHEY and CDR2 SMNVEV (reference sequence). This CDR3 has 12 amino acids. V was pared by 2 bases and J by 7 bases, with 9 bases between.

This clonotype was seen at least ten times. The chain combines TRBV20-1 with TRBJ2-7; D is perhaps TRBD1 (5 bases). The CDR3 runs 14 residues. Germline CDR1 DFQATT, CDR2 SNEGSKA (reference sequence). V lost 0 bases and J lost 1, with 10 bases in between. CDR3 nucleotides: TGCAGTGCTAGAGAAAACCCAGGGTCCTACGAGCAGTACTTC. This sequence encodes CSARENPGSYEQYF.

In its sample, this clonotype was seen many times. The rearrangement links TRBV6-1 to TRBJ1-2; the D gene is possibly TRBD1 (6 bases). The CDR3 loop spans 14 amino acids. Germline values: CDR1 MNHNS, CDR2 SASEGT. Trimming left V 6 bases short and J 8 bases short, with 19 bases between. The DNA of the CDR3 is TGTGCCAGCAGATTCCCCTCCAACAGGGACGGCTACACCTTC. As protein: CASRFPSNRDGYTF.